This is a list of T cell receptor beta chains from one sample in a study of blood T cell repertoires in COVID-19. Using immunoSEQ multiplex PCR, the repertoire was profiled, and TCRdb retains in-frame clones only, with some absent. The sample includes approximately 96,000 clones, around nine tenths of them seen just once. The sequenced material came from peripheral blood. The receptors shown here come from a man aged 55 to 70 with acute or convalescent COVID-19. Both conserved end residues are part of each CDR3. A D gene is named only where the DNA matches it firmly. Clone sizes are given selectively: once, few, many, or a class where the clone is expanded.

v_gene	j_gene	d_gene	abundance	CDR3aa	CDR3nt
TRBV18	TRBJ1-1	-	-	CASSLQANTEAFF	TGTGCCAGCTCACTGCAAGCGAACACTGAAGCTTTCTTT
TRBV24-1	TRBJ2-2	-	-	CATSTPNPPTGELFF	TGTGCCACCAGTACACCCAACCCGCCAACCGGGGAGCTGTTTTTT
TRBV6-5	TRBJ1-5	TRBD1	once	CASQDRGLQPQHF	TGTGCCAGCCAGGACAGGGGGCTTCAGCCCCAGCATTTT
TRBV7-8	TRBJ2-5	TRBD1	-	CASSFDREETQYF	TGTGCCAGCAGCTTCGACAGGGAGGAGACCCAGTACTTC
TRBV7-9	TRBJ1-1	-	-	CASSLFVMMGHGTEAFF	TGTGCCAGCAGCTTGTTCGTTATGATGGGCCATGGGACTGAAGCTTTCTTT
TRBV27	TRBJ1-5	-	-	CASSLMGADNQPQHF	TGTGCCAGCAGTTTAATGGGGGCGGACAATCAGCCCCAGCATTTT
TRBV5-8	TRBJ1-2	TRBD1	-	CASSTYGTGGPSGYTF	TGTGCCAGCAGCACATACGGGACAGGGGGCCCTAGTGGCTACACCTTC
TRBV9	TRBJ1-1	-	-	CASSVADSNTEAFF	TGTGCCAGCAGCGTAGCGGACTCGAACACTGAAGCTTTCTTT
TRBV5-1	TRBJ2-7	TRBD2	-	CASSPLAGGSYEQYF	TGCGCCAGCAGCCCCCTAGCGGGGGGCTCCTACGAGCAGTACTTC
TRBV7-9	TRBJ2-7	TRBD2	-	CASTSGGDFGEQYF	TGTGCCAGCACCTCCGGGGGGGATTTCGGAGAGCAGTACTTC
TRBV7-2	TRBJ2-1	TRBD1	once	CASSFRQGAVNEQFF	TGTGCCAGCAGCTTTCGACAGGGGGCTGTAAATGAGCAGTTCTTC
TRBV27	TRBJ2-1	TRBD2	-	CASSYGTSGSDEQFF	TGTGCCAGCAGCTATGGGACTAGCGGGAGCGATGAGCAGTTCTTC
TRBV29-1	TRBJ1-4	-	-	CSVEWAATNEKLFF	TGCAGCGTTGAATGGGCAGCAACTAATGAAAAACTGTTTTTT
TRBV27	TRBJ2-7	TRBD1	-	CASRQAGGQGVHEQYF	TGTGCCAGCAGGCAGGCCGGGGGACAGGGAGTGCACGAGCAGTACTTC